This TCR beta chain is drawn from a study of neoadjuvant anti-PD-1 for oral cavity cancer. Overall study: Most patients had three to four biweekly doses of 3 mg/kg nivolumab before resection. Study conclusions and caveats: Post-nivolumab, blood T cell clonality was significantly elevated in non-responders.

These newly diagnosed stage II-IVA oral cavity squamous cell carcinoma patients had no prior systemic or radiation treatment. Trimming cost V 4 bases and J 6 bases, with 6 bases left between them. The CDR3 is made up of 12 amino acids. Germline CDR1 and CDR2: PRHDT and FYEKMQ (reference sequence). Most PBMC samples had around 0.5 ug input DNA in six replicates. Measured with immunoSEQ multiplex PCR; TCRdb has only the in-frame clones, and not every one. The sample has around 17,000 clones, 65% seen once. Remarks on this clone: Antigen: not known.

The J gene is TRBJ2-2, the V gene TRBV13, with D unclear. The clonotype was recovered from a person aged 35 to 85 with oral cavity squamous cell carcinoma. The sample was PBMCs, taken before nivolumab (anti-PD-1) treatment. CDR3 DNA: TGTGCCAGCAGCTCCCGCCCCGGGGAGCTGTTTTTT. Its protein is CASSSRPGELFF.